The rows below give T cell receptor beta chains drawn from one sample of a study of blood T cell repertoires in COVID-19. Sequencing used immunoSEQ multiplex PCR; TCRdb keeps in-frame clones, though not all of them. The sample carries 200,000 to 250,000 clones, about 85% recorded once. The sample comprised peripheral blood. The receptors derive from a woman aged 45 to 65 with COVID-19, enrolled during active disease. Both conserved end residues are part of each CDR3. D genes are given only for firm matches. Clone size is given for some rows only: seen once, a few or many times, or a class if the clone is expanded.

j_call: TRBJ2-1; d_call: TRBD2; v_call: TRBV7-6; clone_size: .; cdr3_nt: TGTGCCAGCAGCTTAGCCCTAGCGGGGGGCGGTGAGCAGTTCTTC; cdr3_aa: CASSLALAGGGEQFF
j_call: TRBJ1-3; d_call: .; v_call: TRBV3-1/TRBV3-2; clone_size: few; cdr3_nt: TGTGCCAGCAGCCAACCCCTCGGAAACACCATATATTTT; cdr3_aa: CASSQPLGNTIYF
j_call: TRBJ1-3; d_call: .; v_call: TRBV3-1/TRBV3-2; clone_size: .; cdr3_nt: TGTGCCAGCAGCCAGGACACAGCCAGGTATTTT; cdr3_aa: CASSQDTARYF
j_call: TRBJ1-4; d_call: .; v_call: TRBV28; clone_size: .; cdr3_nt: TGTGCCAGCAGTTTGAGGGTTAGGGCTAATGAAAAACTGTTTTTT; cdr3_aa: CASSLRVRANEKLFF
j_call: TRBJ2-1; d_call: .; v_call: TRBV19; clone_size: .; cdr3_nt: TGTGCCAGTAGTATAGATTCGGGTCGGGGATGGAATGAGCAGTTCTTC; cdr3_aa: CASSIDSGRGWNEQFF
j_call: TRBJ2-3; d_call: .; v_call: TRBV19; clone_size: .; cdr3_nt: TGTGCCAGTAGGAGGGATCTCCCCGGTTCAGATACGCAGTATTTT; cdr3_aa: CASRRDLPGSDTQYF
j_call: TRBJ2-5; d_call: TRBD2; v_call: TRBV3-1/TRBV3-2; clone_size: .; cdr3_nt: TGTGCCAGCAGCCTGCCACTCGGGACTAGCGGACAAGAGACCCAGTACTTC; cdr3_aa: CASSLPLGTSGQETQYF
j_call: TRBJ1-2; d_call: .; v_call: TRBV7-3; clone_size: .; cdr3_nt: TGTGCCAGCAGCTTAAACGGACAAATCTATGGCGGCTACACCTTC; cdr3_aa: CASSLNGQIYGGYTF
j_call: TRBJ1-6; d_call: .; v_call: TRBV19; clone_size: .; cdr3_nt: TGTGCCAGTAGTATGGGCCATACAGTAAATTCACCCCTCCACTTT; cdr3_aa: CASSMGHTVNSPLHF
j_call: TRBJ2-7; d_call: .; v_call: TRBV28; clone_size: .; cdr3_nt: TGTGCCAGCACCCCAGACAGGATTAGCTCCTACGAGCAGTACTTC; cdr3_aa: CASTPDRISSYEQYF
j_call: TRBJ2-5; d_call: TRBD2; v_call: TRBV15; clone_size: once; cdr3_nt: TGTGCCACCAGCCGACCCACAGCGGGGGGCGGAGAGACCCAGTACTTC; cdr3_aa: CATSRPTAGGGETQYF
j_call: TRBJ2-2; d_call: TRBD1; v_call: TRBV7-9; clone_size: .; cdr3_nt: TGTGCCAGCAGCTTAGAGGGGGCTCCCGGGGAGCTGTTTTTT; cdr3_aa: CASSLEGAPGELFF
j_call: TRBJ2-1; d_call: TRBD1; v_call: TRBV10-1; clone_size: .; cdr3_nt: TGCGCCAGCAGTGTATCGGGACAGGGAATGGGCAATGAGCAGTTCTTC; cdr3_aa: CASSVSGQGMGNEQFF
j_call: TRBJ1-5; d_call: .; v_call: TRBV27; clone_size: .; cdr3_nt: TGTGCCAGCAGACCCGCGCCAACAGGCCTCTTCAATCAGCCCCAGCATTTT; cdr3_aa: CASRPAPTGLFNQPQHF
j_call: TRBJ1-1; d_call: .; v_call: TRBV7-9; clone_size: few; cdr3_nt: TGTGCCAGCAGGAGCCCGGGGGGGGTCTCGAACACTGAAGCTTTCTTT; cdr3_aa: CASRSPGGVSNTEAFF
j_call: TRBJ1-6; d_call: TRBD1; v_call: TRBV11-3; clone_size: once; cdr3_nt: TGTGCCAGCAGCAGAAGGTCCGGGACAGGGGAAAATTCACCCCTCCACTTT; cdr3_aa: CASSRRSGTGENSPLHF
j_call: TRBJ2-6; d_call: .; v_call: TRBV18; clone_size: once; cdr3_nt: TGTGCCAGCTCACCACAAACAGGGAATGGGGCCAACGTCCTGACTTTC; cdr3_aa: CASSPQTGNGANVLTF
j_call: TRBJ1-2; d_call: .; v_call: TRBV7-2; clone_size: .; cdr3_nt: TGTGCCAGCAGCTTAGACAGGTCCCGAAGGGGCTACACCTTC; cdr3_aa: CASSLDRSRRGYTF
j_call: TRBJ2-5; d_call: TRBD1; v_call: TRBV11-2; clone_size: few; cdr3_nt: TGTGCCAGCAGCTTAGGGGGGACAGATCAAGAGACCCAGTACTTC; cdr3_aa: CASSLGGTDQETQYF
j_call: TRBJ1-6; d_call: .; v_call: TRBV2; clone_size: few; cdr3_nt: TGTGCCAGCAGTGTGGACACCGATTCACCCCTCCACTTT; cdr3_aa: CASSVDTDSPLHF
j_call: TRBJ2-7; d_call: .; v_call: TRBV19; clone_size: .; cdr3_nt: TGTGCCAGTACCCCAGGGGGGTCCTACGAGCAGTACTTC; cdr3_aa: CASTPGGSYEQYF
j_call: TRBJ1-4; d_call: .; v_call: TRBV11-2; clone_size: .; cdr3_nt: TGTGCCAGCAGCCCCATCAGGGATTATGAAAAACTGTTTTTT; cdr3_aa: CASSPIRDYEKLFF
j_call: TRBJ2-7; d_call: .; v_call: TRBV19; clone_size: .; cdr3_nt: TGTGCCACCCCCAGAACAGTCTCCTACGAGCAGTACTTC; cdr3_aa: CATPRTVSYEQYF
j_call: TRBJ2-3; d_call: TRBD2; v_call: TRBV19; clone_size: .; cdr3_nt: TGTGCCAGTACCATACGGGCTAGCGGGGGACCTTCCACAGATACGCAGTATTTT; cdr3_aa: CASTIRASGGPSTDTQYF
j_call: TRBJ2-3; d_call: TRBD2; v_call: TRBV6-4; clone_size: .; cdr3_nt: TGTGCCAGCAGTAGGACTAGCGGGGCCTCCACAGATACGCAGTATTTT; cdr3_aa: CASSRTSGASTDTQYF
j_call: TRBJ1-1; d_call: TRBD1; v_call: TRBV9; clone_size: once; cdr3_nt: TGTGCCAGCAGCGTAGGTCAAGGGGGCGCTGAAGCTTTCTTT; cdr3_aa: CASSVGQGGAEAFF
j_call: TRBJ2-1; d_call: .; v_call: TRBV3-1/TRBV3-2; clone_size: .; cdr3_nt: TGTGCCAGCAGCCAAGTGTCTAGCGCTTACAATGAGCAGTTCTTC; cdr3_aa: CASSQVSSAYNEQFF
j_call: TRBJ2-2; d_call: .; v_call: TRBV28; clone_size: .; cdr3_nt: TGTGCCAGCAGTTTGGCGGGGTTGAACACCGGGGAGCTGTTTTTT; cdr3_aa: CASSLAGLNTGELFF
j_call: TRBJ1-2; d_call: .; v_call: TRBV6-5; clone_size: .; cdr3_nt: TGTGCCAGCAGAAGGAGGGGCGGGGATAACTATGGCTACACCTTC; cdr3_aa: CASRRRGGDNYGYTF
j_call: TRBJ1-6; d_call: .; v_call: TRBV9; clone_size: .; cdr3_nt: TGTGCCAGCAGCGCTGGATACAGGGTCTCCTATAATTCACCCCTCCACTTT; cdr3_aa: CASSAGYRVSYNSPLHF
j_call: TRBJ2-2; d_call: TRBD1; v_call: TRBV7-3; clone_size: .; cdr3_nt: TGTGCCAGCAGCTTAGGGACAGGGCTCACCGGGGAGCTGTTTTTT; cdr3_aa: CASSLGTGLTGELFF
j_call: TRBJ2-1; d_call: .; v_call: TRBV5-6; clone_size: .; cdr3_nt: TGTGCCAGCAGCTTGGCCTATGGCAATGAGCAGTTCTTC; cdr3_aa: CASSLAYGNEQFF
j_call: TRBJ1-2; d_call: .; v_call: TRBV11-2; clone_size: .; cdr3_nt: TGTGCCAGCAGCTCTATAGCCCCCGACAGGTTCGACACCTTC; cdr3_aa: CASSSIAPDRFDTF
j_call: TRBJ2-6; d_call: .; v_call: TRBV5-6; clone_size: .; cdr3_nt: TGTGCCAGCATCCAGGTCGGAGGGTCTGGGGCCAACGTCCTGACTTTC; cdr3_aa: CASIQVGGSGANVLTF
j_call: TRBJ1-1; d_call: TRBD1; v_call: TRBV29-1; clone_size: .; cdr3_nt: TGCAGCGTTGAAATAGGGGCAGGGGGTCGGACTGAAGCTTTCTTT; cdr3_aa: CSVEIGAGGRTEAFF
j_call: TRBJ2-7; d_call: .; v_call: TRBV9; clone_size: once; cdr3_nt: TGTGCCAGCAGCGTAGGAGGTTCCAGCTCCTACGAGCAGTACTTC; cdr3_aa: CASSVGGSSSYEQYF
j_call: TRBJ2-2; d_call: .; v_call: TRBV18; clone_size: .; cdr3_nt: TGTGCCAGCTCACCTCGGACTGTAGCGAACACCGGGGAGCTGTTTTTT; cdr3_aa: CASSPRTVANTGELFF
j_call: TRBJ1-2; d_call: TRBD1; v_call: TRBV11-2; clone_size: .; cdr3_nt: TGTGCCAGCAGCCAGGACAGGATAGGTGGCTACACCTTC; cdr3_aa: CASSQDRIGGYTF
j_call: TRBJ2-5; d_call: TRBD2; v_call: TRBV25-1; clone_size: .; cdr3_nt: TGTGCCAGCAGGGCTAGCGGGGGGGCAGAGACCCAGTACTTC; cdr3_aa: CASRASGGAETQYF
j_call: TRBJ1-3; d_call: TRBD1; v_call: TRBV12-3/TRBV12-4; clone_size: .; cdr3_nt: TGTGCCAGCAGTCGGACAGGGAGAAACACCATATATTTT; cdr3_aa: CASSRTGRNTIYF
j_call: TRBJ2-7; d_call: .; v_call: TRBV6-5; clone_size: .; cdr3_nt: TGTGCTAGCAGTTTGGTCAGCGTCTACGAGCAGTACTTC; cdr3_aa: CASSLVSVYEQYF
j_call: TRBJ1-1; d_call: TRBD1; v_call: TRBV11-3; clone_size: .; cdr3_nt: TGTGCCAGCAGCTTTGGACAGGACAACACTGAAGCTTTCTTT; cdr3_aa: CASSFGQDNTEAFF
j_call: TRBJ2-1; d_call: .; v_call: TRBV3-1/TRBV3-2; clone_size: .; cdr3_nt: TGTGCCAGCAGCCTCCTGAGGGCGGGGAATGAGCAGTTCTTC; cdr3_aa: CASSLLRAGNEQFF
j_call: TRBJ1-1; d_call: .; v_call: TRBV3-1/TRBV3-2; clone_size: .; cdr3_nt: TGTGCCAGCAGCCAAGACAGCTCGGGGAACACTGAAGCTTTCTTT; cdr3_aa: CASSQDSSGNTEAFF
j_call: TRBJ2-3; d_call: TRBD2; v_call: TRBV11-3; clone_size: few; cdr3_nt: TGTGCCAGCAGCTCCCGAGGGGGACTAGCGATTGATACGCAGTATTTT; cdr3_aa: CASSSRGGLAIDTQYF
j_call: TRBJ1-2; d_call: .; v_call: TRBV28; clone_size: .; cdr3_nt: TGTGCCAGCAGTCCCATGGAGGGTCGCTATGGCTACACCTTC; cdr3_aa: CASSPMEGRYGYTF
j_call: TRBJ2-3; d_call: TRBD2; v_call: TRBV7-3; clone_size: .; cdr3_nt: TGTGCCAGCAGCCTTGGACTAGCGGGCACAGATACGCAGTATTTT; cdr3_aa: CASSLGLAGTDTQYF
j_call: TRBJ2-1; d_call: .; v_call: TRBV7-2; clone_size: .; cdr3_nt: TGTGCCAGCAGCTTGCTCTGGGGGGTGGGATACAATGAGCAGTTCTTC; cdr3_aa: CASSLLWGVGYNEQFF
j_call: TRBJ1-1; d_call: .; v_call: TRBV12-5; clone_size: .; cdr3_nt: TGTGCTAGTGGTTTGGGGCAGGGGCGGGACACTGAAGCTTTCTTT; cdr3_aa: CASGLGQGRDTEAFF
j_call: TRBJ1-2; d_call: .; v_call: TRBV6-6; clone_size: .; cdr3_nt: TGTGCCAGCAGTTACCCCCAGGGCCCCTATGGCTACACCTTC; cdr3_aa: CASSYPQGPYGYTF
j_call: TRBJ1-2; d_call: TRBD1; v_call: TRBV10-2; clone_size: .; cdr3_nt: TGCGCCAGCAGTTGGGACAGGGGTAGTGGCTATGGCTACACCTTC; cdr3_aa: CASSWDRGSGYGYTF
j_call: TRBJ2-3; d_call: .; v_call: TRBV24-1; clone_size: .; cdr3_nt: TGTGCCACCAGTGATTCCGGGAGTGTAGATACGCAGTATTTT; cdr3_aa: CATSDSGSVDTQYF
j_call: TRBJ2-1; d_call: TRBD1; v_call: TRBV6-5; clone_size: .; cdr3_nt: TGTGCCAGCAGGGGTGGGACAGGAGTCAATGAGCAGTTCTTC; cdr3_aa: CASRGGTGVNEQFF